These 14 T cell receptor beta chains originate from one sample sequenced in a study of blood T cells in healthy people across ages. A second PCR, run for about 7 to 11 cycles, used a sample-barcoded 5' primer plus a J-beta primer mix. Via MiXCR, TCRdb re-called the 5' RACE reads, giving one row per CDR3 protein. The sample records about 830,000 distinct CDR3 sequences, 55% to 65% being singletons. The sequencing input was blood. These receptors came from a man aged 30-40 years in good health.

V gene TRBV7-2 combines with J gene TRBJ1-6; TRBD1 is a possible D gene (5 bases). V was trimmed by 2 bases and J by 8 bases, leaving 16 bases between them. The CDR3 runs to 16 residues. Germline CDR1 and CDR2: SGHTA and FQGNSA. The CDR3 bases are TGTGCCAGCAGCTTACAATCAGGGAGGGAGGATTCACCCCTCCACTTT. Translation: CASSLQSGREDSPLHF.

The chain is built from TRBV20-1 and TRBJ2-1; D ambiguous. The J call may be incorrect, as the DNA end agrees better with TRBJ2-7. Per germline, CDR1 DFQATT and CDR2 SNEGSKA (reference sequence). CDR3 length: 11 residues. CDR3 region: CSARKLYEQYF. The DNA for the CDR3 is TGCAGTGCTAGAAAGTTATATGAGCAGTACTTC.

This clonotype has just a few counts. This chain's CDR3 is CASSVGAGGSSYEQYF. The CDR3 DNA sequence: TGTGCCAGCAGCGTCGGAGCGGGGGGAAGCTCCTACGAGCAGTACTTC. The chain couples TRBV9 to TRBJ2-7, with 9 bases that match TRBD2. J gave up 0 bases and V 2 bases, and 6 bases lay outside the gene matches. The CDR3 is 16 amino acids. CDR1 and CDR2 (germline): SGDLS, YYNGEE.

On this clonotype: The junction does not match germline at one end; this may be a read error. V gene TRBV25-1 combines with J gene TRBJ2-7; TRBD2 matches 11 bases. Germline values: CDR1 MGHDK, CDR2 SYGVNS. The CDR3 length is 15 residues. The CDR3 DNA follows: TGTGCCAGCAGTCCCCCGACTAGCGGGGTTAACGAGCAGTGCTTC. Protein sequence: CASSPPTSGVNEQCF.

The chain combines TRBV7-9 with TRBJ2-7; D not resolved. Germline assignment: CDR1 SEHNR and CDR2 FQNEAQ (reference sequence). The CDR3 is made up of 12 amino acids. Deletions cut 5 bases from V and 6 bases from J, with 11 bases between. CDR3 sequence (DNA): TGTGCCAGCAGCCTAGGTATGAGCGAGCAGTACTTC. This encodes CASSLGMSEQYF.

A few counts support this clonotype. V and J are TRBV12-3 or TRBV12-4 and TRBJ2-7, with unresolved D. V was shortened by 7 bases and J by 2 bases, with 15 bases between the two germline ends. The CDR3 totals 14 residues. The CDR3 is CASKLGQQPYEQYF. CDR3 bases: TGTGCCAGCAAACTGGGCCAGCAACCCTACGAGCAGTACTTC.

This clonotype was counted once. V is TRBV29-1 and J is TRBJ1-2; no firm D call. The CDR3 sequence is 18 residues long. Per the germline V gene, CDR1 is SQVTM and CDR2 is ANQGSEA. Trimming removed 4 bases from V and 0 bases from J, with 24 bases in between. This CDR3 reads CSVGPVVTTTPTNYGYTF. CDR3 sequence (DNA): TGCAGCGTTGGCCCGGTTGTCACAACCACCCCTACTAACTATGGCTACACCTTC.

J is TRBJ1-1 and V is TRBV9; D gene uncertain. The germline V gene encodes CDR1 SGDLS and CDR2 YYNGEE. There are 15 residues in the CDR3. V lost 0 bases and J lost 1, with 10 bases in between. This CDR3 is CASSVDHGGNTEAFF. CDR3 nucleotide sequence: TGTGCCAGCAGCGTAGACCATGGAGGGAACACTGAAGCTTTCTTT.

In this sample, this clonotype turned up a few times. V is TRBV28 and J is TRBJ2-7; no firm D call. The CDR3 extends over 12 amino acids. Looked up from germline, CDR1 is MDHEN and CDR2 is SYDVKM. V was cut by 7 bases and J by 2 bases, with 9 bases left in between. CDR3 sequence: CASIPDAYEQYF. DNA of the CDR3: TGTGCCAGCATACCGGACGCCTACGAGCAGTACTTC.

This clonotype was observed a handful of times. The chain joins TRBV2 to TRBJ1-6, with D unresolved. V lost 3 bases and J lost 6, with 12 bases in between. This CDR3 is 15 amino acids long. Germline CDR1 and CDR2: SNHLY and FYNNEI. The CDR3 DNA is TGTGCCAGCAGTGAGGAGGGTTTGGGTAATTCACCCCTCCACTTT. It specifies CASSEEGLGNSPLHF.

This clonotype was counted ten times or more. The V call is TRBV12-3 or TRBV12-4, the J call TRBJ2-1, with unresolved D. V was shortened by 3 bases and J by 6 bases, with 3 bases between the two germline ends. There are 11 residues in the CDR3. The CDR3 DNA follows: TGTGCCAGCAGTTTCGGCAATGAGCAGTTCTTC. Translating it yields CASSFGNEQFF.

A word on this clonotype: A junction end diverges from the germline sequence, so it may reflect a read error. The chain's CDR3 is CGVELGGLSYNEQYF. The CDR3, as DNA: TGCGGCGTTGAATTGGGGGGATTGTCCTACAATGAGCAGTACTTC. The V call is TRBV29-1, the J call TRBJ2-1, with D possibly TRBD2 on 6 matching bases. The J call may be wrong; the DNA end is better matched by TRBJ2-7. Germline V gene lookup returns CDR1 SQVTM and CDR2 ANQGSEA. CDR3 length: 15 amino acids.

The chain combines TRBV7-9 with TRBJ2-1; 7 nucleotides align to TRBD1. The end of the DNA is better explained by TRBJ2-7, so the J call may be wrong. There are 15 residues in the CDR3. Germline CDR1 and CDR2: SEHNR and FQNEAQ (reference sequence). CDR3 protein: CASSRDRSSYNEQYF. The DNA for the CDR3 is TGTGCCAGCAGCCGGGACAGAAGCTCCTACAATGAGCAGTACTTC.

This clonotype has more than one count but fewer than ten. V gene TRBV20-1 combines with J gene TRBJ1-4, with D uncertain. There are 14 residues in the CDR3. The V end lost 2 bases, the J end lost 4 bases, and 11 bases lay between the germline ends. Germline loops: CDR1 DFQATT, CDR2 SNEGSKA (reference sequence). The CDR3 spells CSARSGAHNEKLFF. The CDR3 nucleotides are TGCAGTGCTAGATCCGGCGCCCATAATGAAAAACTGTTTTTT.